The entry that follows covers one TCR beta chain sequence. Profiled with immunoSEQ multiplex PCR; TCRdb holds only in-frame clones, not every one. The sample includes about 97,000 clones, under 95% seen only once; the top ten take 2.5%. The sample is drawn from a study of control samples from healthy donors and cancer patients. Per germline, CDR1 SGHVS and CDR2 FNYEAQ. This CDR3 has 14 amino acids. After removal of 3 bases from V and 2 bases from J, the junction contained 4 bases not matched to a gene. Source material: blood. This clonotype was obtained from a woman aged 18-35 years in good health. This sequence joins TRBV7-6 and TRBJ2-7, with TRBD1 identical over 7 bases. The CDR3 DNA sequence: TGTGCCAGCAGCTTTAACAGGGGCCCCTACGAGCAGTACTTC. This gives the protein CASSFNRGPYEQYF.